This TCR beta chain originates from a study of T cell responses to AZD1222 COVID-19 vaccine. General study findings and limits: Donors were mostly white British, more females; clonal diversity possibly underestimated.

Measured with immunoSEQ multiplex PCR; TCRdb has only the in-frame clones, and not every one. Altogether 130,000 or so clones are present, 75% to 90% being singletons, with the ten largest covering around 10%. As for this clone: What it binds is not known.

From germline, CDR1 is MGHRA and CDR2 YSYEKL. This CDR3 has 16 amino acids. V lost 1 base, J lost 4 bases, and 8 bases stayed unmatched. The chain has TRBV4-1 and TRBJ1-2, with 8 nucleotides matching TRBD1. This clonotype originated in an adult in good health. The specimen comprised peripheral blood, sampled on day 0 of MenACWY control vaccination. CDR3 sequence (DNA): TGCGCCAGCAGCCAAGCTACTCAGGGGGCCTTCTATGGCTACACCTTC. Translation gives CASSQATQGAFYGYTF.